This T cell receptor beta chain was obtained from a study of blood T cell repertoires in COVID-19. At the level of the study: Researchers got acute and convalescent COVID-19 samples from the United States, Italy and Spain. From T cells, B-cell-depleted T cells, or PBMCs came the material, which was cDNA or gDNA.

The Seattle patients joined while their infection was active and were tracked longitudinally afterward. The CDR3 is 14 amino acids. Trimming cost V 2 bases and J 5 bases, with 10 bases left between them. Germline CDR1 and CDR2: SGHTA and FQGNSA. Source study methods: The assay estimated nucleated cells by amplifying reference gene primers. Measured with immunoSEQ multiplex PCR; TCRdb has only the in-frame clones, and not every one. V, J and clone size were drawn from that table, and D and trimming were deduced from the DNA. The sample yields around 150,000 clones, around 92% seen once. The receptor comes from a young man with COVID-19, enrolled during active disease. The chain has TRBV7-2 and TRBJ2-1; D is perhaps TRBD1 (5 bases). The sample taken for sequencing was peripheral blood. The DNA for the CDR3 is TGTGCCAGCAGCTTACTAGGGGCGAACAATGAGCAGTTCTTC. Its protein product is CASSLLGANNEQFF. The variable domain in full, completed from reference TRBV7-2 and TRBJ2-1, reads GAGVSQSPSNKVTEKGKDVELRCDPISGHTALYWYRQSLGQGLEFLIYFQGNSAPDKSGLPSDRFSAERTGGSVSTLTIQRTQQEDSAVYLCASSLLGANNEQFFGPGTRLTVL.